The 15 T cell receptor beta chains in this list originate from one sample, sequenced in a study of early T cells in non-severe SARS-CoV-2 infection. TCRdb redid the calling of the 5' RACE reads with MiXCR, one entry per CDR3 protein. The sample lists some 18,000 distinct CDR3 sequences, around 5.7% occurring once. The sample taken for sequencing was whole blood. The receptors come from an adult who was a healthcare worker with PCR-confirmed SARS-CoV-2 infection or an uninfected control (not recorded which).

DNA for the CDR3: TGCAGCGTTGCCCAACCCAATGAGCAGTTCTTC. As protein: CSVAQPNEQFF. The genes are TRBV29-1 and TRBJ2-1; no clear D gene. Germline V gene sequence: CDR1 SQVTM, CDR2 ANQGSEA. The V end lost 4 bases, the J end lost 6 bases, and 7 bases lay between the germline ends. This CDR3 is built from 11 residues.

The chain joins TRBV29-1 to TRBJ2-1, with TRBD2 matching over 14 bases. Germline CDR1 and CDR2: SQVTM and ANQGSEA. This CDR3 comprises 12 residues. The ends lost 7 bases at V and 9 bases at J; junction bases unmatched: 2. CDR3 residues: CSGGLAGVEQFF. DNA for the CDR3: TGCAGCGGGGGACTAGCGGGAGTTGAGCAGTTCTTC.

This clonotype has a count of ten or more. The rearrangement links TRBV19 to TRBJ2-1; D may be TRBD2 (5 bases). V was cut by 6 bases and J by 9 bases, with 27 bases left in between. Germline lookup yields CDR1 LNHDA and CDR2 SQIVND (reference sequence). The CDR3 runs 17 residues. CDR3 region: CASRPPGERLAISEQFF. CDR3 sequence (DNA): TGTGCCAGTAGACCCCCCGGAGAGCGGTTAGCGATCAGTGAGCAGTTCTTC.

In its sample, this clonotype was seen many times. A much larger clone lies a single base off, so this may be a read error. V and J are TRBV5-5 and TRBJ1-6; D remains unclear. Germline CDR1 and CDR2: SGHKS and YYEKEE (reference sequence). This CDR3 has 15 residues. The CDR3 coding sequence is TGTGTCAGCAGCTTTTATTACCCGTTTTTCGGGTACCTCCACTTT. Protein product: CVSSFYYPFFGYLHF.

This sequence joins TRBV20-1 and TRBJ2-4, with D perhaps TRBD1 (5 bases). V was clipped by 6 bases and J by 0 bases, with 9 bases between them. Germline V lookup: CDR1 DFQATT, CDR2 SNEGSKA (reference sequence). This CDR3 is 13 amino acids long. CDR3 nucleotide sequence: TGCAGTGCGGATCAGGGAGCCAAAAACATTCAGTACTTC. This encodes CSADQGAKNIQYF.

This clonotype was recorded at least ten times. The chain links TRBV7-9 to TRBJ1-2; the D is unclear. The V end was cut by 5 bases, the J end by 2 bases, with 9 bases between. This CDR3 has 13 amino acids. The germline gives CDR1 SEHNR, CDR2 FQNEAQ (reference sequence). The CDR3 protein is CASSLGENYGYTF. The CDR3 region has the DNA TGTGCCAGCAGCCTCGGGGAAAACTATGGCTACACCTTC.

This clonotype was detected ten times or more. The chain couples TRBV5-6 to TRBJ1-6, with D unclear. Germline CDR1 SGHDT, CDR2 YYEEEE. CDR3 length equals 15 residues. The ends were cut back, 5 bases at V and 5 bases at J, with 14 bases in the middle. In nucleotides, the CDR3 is TGTGCCAGCAGTAAAGGACGGCCGAATAATTCACCCCTCCACTTT. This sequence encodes CASSKGRPNNSPLHF.

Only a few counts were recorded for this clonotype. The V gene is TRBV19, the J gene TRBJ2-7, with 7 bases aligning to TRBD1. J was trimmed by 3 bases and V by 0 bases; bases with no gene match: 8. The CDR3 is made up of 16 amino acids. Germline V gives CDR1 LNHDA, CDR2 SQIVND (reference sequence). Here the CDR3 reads CASSIDHTTGSYEQYF. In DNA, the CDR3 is TGTGCCAGTAGTATAGATCACACGACAGGGAGCTACGAGCAGTACTTC.

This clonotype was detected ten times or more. CDR3 in amino acids: CASSTTGERYEKLFF. CDR3 DNA sequence: TGTGCCAGCAGCACGACAGGGGAGAGATATGAAAAACTGTTTTTT. The V call is TRBV12-3 or TRBV12-4, the J call TRBJ1-4; 8 bases align to TRBD1. V lost 6 bases, J lost 6 bases, and 9 bases stayed unmatched. The CDR3 loop spans 15 amino acids.

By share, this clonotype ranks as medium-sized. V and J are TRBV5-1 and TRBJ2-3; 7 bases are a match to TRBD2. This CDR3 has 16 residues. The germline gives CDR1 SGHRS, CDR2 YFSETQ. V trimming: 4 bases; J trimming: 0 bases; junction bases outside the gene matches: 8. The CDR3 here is CASSTALAVSTDTQYF. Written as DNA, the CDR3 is TGCGCCAGCAGCACCGCGCTAGCGGTTAGCACAGATACGCAGTATTTT.

The CDR3 sequence: CASSPLDTQYF. The CDR3 DNA reads as TGTGCCAGCTCACCACTCGATACGCAGTATTTT. The gene calls are TRBV18 and TRBJ2-3; D is unclear. Trimming took off 1 base at V and 6 bases at J, with 2 bases between the two ends. Germline values: CDR1 KGHSH, CDR2 LQKENI. The CDR3 consists of 11 residues.

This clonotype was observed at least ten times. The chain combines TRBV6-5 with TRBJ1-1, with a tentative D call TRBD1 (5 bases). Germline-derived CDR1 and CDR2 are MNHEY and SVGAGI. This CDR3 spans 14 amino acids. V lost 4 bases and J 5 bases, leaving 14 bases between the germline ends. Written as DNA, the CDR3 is TGTGCCAGCAGTTGGGGGAACAGTCCGACTGAAGCTTTCTTT. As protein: CASSWGNSPTEAFF.

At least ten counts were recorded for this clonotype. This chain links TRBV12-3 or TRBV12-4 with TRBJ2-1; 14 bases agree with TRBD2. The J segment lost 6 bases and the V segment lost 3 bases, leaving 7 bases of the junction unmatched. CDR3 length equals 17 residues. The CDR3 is CASSFGTSGSSGNEQFF. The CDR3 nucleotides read TGTGCCAGCAGTTTTGGGACTAGCGGGAGTTCGGGCAATGAGCAGTTCTTC.

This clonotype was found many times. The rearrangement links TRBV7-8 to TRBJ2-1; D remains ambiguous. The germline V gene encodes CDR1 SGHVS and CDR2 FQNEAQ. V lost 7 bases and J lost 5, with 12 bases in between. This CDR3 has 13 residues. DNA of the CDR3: TGTGCCAGCACCCCCCAGGCCCACAATGAGCAGTTCTTC. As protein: CASTPQAHNEQFF.

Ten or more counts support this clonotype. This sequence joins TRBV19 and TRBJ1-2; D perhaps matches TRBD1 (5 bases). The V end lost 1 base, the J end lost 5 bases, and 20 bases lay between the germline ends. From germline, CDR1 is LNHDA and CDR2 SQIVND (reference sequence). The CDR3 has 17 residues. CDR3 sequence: CASSIARDSRSEYGYTF. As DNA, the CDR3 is TGTGCCAGTAGTATAGCGCGGGACTCAAGATCCGAGTATGGCTACACCTTC.